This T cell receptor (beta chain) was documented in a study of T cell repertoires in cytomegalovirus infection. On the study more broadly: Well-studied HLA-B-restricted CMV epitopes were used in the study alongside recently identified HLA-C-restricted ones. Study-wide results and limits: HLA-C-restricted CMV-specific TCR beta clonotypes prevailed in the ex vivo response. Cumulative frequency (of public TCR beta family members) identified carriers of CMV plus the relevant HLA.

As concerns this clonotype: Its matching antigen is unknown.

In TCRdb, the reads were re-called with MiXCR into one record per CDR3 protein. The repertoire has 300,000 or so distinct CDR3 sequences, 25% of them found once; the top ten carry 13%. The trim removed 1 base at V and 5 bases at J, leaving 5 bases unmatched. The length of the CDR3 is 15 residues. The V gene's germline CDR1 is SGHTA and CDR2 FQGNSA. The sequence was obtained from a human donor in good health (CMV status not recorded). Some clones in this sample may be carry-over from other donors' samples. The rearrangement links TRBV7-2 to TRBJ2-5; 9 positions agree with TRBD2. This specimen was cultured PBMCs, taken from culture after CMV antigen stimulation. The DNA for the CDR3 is TGTGCCAGCAGCTTAGGAATAGCGGGAGTGGAGACCCAGTACTTC. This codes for CASSLGIAGVETQYF.